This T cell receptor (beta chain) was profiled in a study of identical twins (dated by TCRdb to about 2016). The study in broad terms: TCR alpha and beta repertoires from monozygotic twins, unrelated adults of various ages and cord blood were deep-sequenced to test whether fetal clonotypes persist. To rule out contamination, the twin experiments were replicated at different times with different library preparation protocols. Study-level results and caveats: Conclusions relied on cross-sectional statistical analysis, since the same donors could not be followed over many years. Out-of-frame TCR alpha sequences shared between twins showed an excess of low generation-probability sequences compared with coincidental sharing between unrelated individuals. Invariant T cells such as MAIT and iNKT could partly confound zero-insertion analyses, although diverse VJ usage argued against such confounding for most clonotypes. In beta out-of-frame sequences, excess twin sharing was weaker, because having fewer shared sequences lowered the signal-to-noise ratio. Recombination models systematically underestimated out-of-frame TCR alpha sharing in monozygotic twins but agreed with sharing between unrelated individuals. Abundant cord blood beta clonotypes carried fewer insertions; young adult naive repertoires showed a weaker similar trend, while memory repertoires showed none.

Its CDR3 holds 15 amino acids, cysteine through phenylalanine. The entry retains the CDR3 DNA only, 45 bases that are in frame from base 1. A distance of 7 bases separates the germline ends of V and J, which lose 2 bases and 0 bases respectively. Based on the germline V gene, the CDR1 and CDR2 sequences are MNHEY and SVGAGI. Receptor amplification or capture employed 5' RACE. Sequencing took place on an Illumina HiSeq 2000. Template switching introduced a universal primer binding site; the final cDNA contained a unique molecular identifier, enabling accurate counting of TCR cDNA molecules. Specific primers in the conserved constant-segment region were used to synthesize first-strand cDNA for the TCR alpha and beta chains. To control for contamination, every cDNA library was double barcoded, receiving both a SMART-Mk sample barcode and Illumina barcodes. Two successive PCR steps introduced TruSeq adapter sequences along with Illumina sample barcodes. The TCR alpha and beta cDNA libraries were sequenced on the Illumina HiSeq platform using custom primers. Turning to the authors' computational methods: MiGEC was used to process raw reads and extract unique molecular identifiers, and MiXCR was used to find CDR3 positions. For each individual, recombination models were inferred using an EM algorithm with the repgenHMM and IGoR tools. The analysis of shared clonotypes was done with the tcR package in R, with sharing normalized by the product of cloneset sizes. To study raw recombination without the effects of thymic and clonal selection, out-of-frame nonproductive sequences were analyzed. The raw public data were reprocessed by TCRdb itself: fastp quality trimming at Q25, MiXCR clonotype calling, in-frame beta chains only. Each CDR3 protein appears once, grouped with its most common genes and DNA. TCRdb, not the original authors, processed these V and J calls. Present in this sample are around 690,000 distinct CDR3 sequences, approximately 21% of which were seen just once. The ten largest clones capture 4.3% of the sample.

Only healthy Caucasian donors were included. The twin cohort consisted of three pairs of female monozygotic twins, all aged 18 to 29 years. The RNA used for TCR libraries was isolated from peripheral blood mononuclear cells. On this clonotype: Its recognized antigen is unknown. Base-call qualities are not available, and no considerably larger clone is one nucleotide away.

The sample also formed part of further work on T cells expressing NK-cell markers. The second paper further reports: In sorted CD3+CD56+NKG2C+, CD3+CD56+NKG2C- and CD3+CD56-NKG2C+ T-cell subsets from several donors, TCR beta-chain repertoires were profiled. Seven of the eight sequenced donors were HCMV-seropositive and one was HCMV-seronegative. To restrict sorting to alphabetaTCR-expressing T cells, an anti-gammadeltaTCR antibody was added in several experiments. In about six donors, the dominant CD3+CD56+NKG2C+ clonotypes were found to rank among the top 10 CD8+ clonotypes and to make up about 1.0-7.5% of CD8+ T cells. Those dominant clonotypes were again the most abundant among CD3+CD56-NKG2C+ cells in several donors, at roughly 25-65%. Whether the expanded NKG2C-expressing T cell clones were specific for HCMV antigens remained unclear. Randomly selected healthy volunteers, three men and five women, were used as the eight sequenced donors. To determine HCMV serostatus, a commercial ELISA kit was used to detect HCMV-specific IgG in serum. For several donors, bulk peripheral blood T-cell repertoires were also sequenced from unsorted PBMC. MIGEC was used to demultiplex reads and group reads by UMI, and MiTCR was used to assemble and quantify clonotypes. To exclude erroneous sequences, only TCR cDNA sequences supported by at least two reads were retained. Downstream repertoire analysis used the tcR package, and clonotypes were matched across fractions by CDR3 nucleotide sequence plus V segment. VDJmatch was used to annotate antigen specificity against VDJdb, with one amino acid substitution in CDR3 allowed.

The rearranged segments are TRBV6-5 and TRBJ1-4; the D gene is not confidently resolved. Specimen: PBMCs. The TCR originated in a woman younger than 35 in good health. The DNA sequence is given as TGTGCCAGCAGTTACCGCAGTCCAACTAATGAAAAACTGTTTTTT. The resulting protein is CASSYRSPTNEKLFF.